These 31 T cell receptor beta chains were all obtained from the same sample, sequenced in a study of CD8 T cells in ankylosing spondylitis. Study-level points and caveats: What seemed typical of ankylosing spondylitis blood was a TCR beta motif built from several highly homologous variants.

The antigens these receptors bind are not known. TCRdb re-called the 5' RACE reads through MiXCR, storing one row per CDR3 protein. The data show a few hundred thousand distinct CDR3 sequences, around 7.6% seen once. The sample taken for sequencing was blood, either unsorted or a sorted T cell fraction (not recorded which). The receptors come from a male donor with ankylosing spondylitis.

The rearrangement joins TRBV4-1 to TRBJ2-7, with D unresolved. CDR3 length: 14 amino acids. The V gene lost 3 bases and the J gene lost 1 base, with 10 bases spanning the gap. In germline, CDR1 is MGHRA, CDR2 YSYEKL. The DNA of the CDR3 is TGCGCCAGCAGCCAGGGCCGACGATCCTACGAGCAGTACTTC. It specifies CASSQGRRSYEQYF.

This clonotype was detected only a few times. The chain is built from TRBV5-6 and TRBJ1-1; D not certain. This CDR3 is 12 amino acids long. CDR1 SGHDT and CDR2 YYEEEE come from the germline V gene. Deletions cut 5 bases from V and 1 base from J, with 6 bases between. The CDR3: CASRLPNTEAFF. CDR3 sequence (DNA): TGTGCCAGCAGGCTCCCGAACACTGAAGCTTTCTTT.

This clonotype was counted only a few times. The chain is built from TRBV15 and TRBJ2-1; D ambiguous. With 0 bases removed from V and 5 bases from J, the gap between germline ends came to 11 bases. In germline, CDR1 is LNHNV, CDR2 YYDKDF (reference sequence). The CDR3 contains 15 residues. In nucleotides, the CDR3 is TGTGCCACCAGCAGAGATTGGGGTAACAACAATGAGCAGTTCTTC. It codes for CATSRDWGNNNEQFF.

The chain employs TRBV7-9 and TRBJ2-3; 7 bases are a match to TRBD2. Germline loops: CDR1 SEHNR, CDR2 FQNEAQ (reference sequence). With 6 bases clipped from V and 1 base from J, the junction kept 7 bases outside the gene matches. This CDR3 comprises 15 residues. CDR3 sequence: CASRTGAGGTDTQYF. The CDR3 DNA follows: TGTGCCAGCAGGACCGGCGCGGGGGGCACAGATACGCAGTATTTT. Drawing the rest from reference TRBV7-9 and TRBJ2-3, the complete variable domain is DTGVSQNPRHKITKRGQNVTFRCDPISEHNRLYWYRQTLGQGPEFLTYFQNEAQLEKSRLLSDRFSAERPKGSFSTLEIQRTEQGDSAMYLCASRTGAGGTDTQYFGPGTRLTVL.

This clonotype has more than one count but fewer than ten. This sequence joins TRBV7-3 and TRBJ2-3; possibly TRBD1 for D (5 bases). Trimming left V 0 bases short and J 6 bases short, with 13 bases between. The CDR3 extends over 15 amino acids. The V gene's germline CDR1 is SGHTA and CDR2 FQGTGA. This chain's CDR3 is CASSLTGQGIDTQYF. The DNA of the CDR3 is TGTGCCAGCAGCTTAACGGGGCAGGGTATTGATACGCAGTATTTT.

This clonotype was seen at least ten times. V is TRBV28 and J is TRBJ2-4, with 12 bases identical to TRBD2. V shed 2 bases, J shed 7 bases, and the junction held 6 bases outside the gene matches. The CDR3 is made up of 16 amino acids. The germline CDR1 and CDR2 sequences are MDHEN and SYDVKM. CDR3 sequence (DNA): TGTGCCAGCAGTTTACTAGCGGGAGGGCCGCGGAACATTCAGTACTTC. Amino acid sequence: CASSLLAGGPRNIQYF.

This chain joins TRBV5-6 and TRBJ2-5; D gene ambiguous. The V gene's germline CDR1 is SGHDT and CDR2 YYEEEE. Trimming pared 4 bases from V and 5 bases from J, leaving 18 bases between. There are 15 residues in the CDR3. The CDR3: CASSGPGTTLETQYF. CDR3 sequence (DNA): TGTGCCAGCAGCGGGCCGGGCACTACTTTGGAGACCCAGTACTTC.

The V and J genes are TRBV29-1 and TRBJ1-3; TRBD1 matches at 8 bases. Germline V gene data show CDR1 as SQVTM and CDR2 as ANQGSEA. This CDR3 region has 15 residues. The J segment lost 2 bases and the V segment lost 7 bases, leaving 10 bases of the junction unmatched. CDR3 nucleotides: TGCAGCGCCTATTTCATGACAGGGGCTGGAAACACCATATATTTT. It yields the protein CSAYFMTGAGNTIYF.

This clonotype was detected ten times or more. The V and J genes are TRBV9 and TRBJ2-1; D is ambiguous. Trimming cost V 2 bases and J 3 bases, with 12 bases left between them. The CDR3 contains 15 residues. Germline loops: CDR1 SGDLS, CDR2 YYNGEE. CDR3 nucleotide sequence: TGTGCCAGCAGCGTTAACCTACGACACTACAATGAGCAGTTCTTC. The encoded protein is CASSVNLRHYNEQFF.

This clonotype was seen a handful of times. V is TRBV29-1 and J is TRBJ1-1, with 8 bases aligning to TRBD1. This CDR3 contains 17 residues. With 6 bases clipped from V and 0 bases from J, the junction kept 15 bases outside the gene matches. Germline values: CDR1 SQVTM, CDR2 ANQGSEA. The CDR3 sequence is CSVGDRQGIGVNTEAFF. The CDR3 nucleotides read TGCAGCGTGGGGGACAGACAGGGGATCGGGGTGAACACTGAAGCTTTCTTT.

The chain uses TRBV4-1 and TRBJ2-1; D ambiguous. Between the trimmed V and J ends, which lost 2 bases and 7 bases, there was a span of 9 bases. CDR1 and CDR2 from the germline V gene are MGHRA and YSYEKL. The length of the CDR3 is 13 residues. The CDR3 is CASSQQAANEQFF. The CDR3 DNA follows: TGCGCCAGCAGCCAACAGGCTGCTAATGAGCAGTTCTTC.

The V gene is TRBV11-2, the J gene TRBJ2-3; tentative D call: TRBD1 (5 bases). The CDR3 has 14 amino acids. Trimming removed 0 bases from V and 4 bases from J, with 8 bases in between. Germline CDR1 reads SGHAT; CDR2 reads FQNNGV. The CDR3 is CASSLDRVADTQYF. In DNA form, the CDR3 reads TGTGCCAGCAGCTTAGACAGGGTTGCAGATACGCAGTATTTT. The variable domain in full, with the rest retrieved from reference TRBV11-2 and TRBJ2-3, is EAGVAQSPRYKIIEKRQSVAFWCNPISGHATLYWYQQILGQGPKLLIQFQNNGVVDDSQLPKDRFSAERLKGVDSTLKIQPAKLEDSAVYLCASSLDRVADTQYFGPGTRLTVL.

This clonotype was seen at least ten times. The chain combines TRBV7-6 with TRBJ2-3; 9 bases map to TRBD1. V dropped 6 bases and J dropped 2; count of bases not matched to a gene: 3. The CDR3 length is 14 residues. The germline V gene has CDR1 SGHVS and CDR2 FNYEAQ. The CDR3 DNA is TGTGCCAGCAGGGGGACAGGGCCCACAGATACGCAGTATTTT. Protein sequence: CASRGTGPTDTQYF.

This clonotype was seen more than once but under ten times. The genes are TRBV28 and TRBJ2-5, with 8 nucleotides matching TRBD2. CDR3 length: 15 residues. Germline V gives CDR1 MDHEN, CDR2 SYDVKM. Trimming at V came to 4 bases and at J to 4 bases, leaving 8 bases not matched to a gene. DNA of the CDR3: TGTGCCAGCAGTTCCGCAACGGGGGGGCGAGAGACCCAGTACTTC. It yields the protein CASSSATGGRETQYF.

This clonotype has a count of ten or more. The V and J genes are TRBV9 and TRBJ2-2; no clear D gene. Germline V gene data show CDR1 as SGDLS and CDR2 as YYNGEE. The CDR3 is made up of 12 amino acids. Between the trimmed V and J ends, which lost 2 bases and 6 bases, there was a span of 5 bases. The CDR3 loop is CASSVVPGELFF. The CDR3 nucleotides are TGTGCCAGCAGCGTGGTCCCCGGGGAGCTGTTTTTT.

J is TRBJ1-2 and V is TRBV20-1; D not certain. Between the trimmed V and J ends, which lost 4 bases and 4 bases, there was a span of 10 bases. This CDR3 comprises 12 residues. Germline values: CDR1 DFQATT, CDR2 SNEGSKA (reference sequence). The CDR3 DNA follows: TGCAGTGCTAATAATAACAGCTATGGCTACACCTTC. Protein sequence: CSANNNSYGYTF.

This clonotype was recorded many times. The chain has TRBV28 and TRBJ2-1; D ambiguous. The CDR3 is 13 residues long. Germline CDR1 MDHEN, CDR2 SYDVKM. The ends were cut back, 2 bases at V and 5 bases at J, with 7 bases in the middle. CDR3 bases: TGTGCCAGCAGTTTAGGCCAACACAATGAGCAGTTCTTC. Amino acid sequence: CASSLGQHNEQFF.

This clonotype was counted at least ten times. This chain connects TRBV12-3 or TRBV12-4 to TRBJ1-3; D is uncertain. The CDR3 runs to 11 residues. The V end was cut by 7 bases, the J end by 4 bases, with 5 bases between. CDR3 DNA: TGTGCCAGCATGTCCGGAAACACCATATATTTT. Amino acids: CASMSGNTIYF.

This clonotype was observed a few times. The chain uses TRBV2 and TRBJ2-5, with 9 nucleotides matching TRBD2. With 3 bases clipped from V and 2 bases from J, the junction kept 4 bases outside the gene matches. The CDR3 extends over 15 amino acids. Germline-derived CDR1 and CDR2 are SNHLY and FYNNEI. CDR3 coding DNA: TGTGCCAGCAGTGATCGCGGGAGGGGACAAGAGACCCAGTACTTC. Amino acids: CASSDRGRGQETQYF. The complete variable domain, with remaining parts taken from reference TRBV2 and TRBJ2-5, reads EPEVTQTPSHQVTQMGQEVILRCVPISNHLYFYWYRQILGQKVEFLVSFYNNEISEKSEIFDDQFSVERPDGSNFTLKIRSTKLEDSAMYFCASSDRGRGQETQYFGPGTRLLVL.

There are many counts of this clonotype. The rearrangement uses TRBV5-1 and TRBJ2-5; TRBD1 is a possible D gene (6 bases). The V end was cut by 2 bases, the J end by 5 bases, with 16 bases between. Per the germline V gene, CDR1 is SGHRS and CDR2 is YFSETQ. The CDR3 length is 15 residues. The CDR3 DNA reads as TGCGCCAGCAGCTTCCTAGCAGGGGCAGGGGAGACCCAGTACTTC. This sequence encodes CASSFLAGAGETQYF.

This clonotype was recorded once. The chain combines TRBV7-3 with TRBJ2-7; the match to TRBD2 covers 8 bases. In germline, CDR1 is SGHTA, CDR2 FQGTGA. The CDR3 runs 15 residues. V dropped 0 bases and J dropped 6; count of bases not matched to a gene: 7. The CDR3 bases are TGTGCCAGCAGCTTAACGTACGCAGCGGGGGCCGAGCAGTACTTC. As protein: CASSLTYAAGAEQYF.

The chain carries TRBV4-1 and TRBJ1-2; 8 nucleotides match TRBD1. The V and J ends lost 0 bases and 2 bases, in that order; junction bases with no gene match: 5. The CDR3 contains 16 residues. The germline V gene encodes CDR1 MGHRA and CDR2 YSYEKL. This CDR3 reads CASSQEGAGGNYGYTF. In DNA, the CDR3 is TGCGCCAGCAGCCAAGAAGGGGCAGGGGGCAACTATGGCTACACCTTC.

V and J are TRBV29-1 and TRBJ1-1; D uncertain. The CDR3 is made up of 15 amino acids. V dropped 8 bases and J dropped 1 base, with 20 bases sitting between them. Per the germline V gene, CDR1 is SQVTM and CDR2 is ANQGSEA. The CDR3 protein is CSHDSWGERNTEAFF. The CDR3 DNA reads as TGCAGCCACGATTCCTGGGGAGAGAGGAACACTGAAGCTTTCTTT.

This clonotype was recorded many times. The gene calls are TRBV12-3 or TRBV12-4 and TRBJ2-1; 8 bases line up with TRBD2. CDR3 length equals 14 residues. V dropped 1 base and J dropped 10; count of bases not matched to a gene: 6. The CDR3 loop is CASSLETSDGEQFF. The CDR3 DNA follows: TGTGCCAGCAGTTTAGAGACTAGCGACGGCGAGCAGTTCTTC.

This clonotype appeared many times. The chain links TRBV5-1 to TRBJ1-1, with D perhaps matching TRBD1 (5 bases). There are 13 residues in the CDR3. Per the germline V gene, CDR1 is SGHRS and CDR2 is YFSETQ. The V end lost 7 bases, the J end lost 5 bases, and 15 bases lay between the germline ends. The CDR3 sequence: CASGHTRGTEAFF. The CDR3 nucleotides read TGCGCCAGCGGACACACGCGGGGTACTGAAGCTTTCTTT. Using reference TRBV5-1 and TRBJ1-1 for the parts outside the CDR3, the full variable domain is KAGVTQTPRYLIKTRGQQVTLSCSPISGHRSVSWYQQTPGQGLQFLFEYFSETQRNKGNFPGRFSGRQFSNSRSEMNVSTLELGDSALYLCASGHTRGTEAFFGQGTRLTVV.

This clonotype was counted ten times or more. The CDR3, as DNA: TGTGCCAGCAGTTACGGCGCGGGCCGCAATTCGTTATACAATGAGCAGTTCTTC. This codes for CASSYGAGRNSLYNEQFF. V gene TRBV6-2 or TRBV6-3 combines with J gene TRBJ2-1; D may be TRBD2 (5 bases). V dropped 2 bases and J dropped 4 bases, with 21 bases sitting between them. The CDR3 is made up of 18 amino acids. Germline CDR1 and CDR2: MNHEY and SVGEGT.

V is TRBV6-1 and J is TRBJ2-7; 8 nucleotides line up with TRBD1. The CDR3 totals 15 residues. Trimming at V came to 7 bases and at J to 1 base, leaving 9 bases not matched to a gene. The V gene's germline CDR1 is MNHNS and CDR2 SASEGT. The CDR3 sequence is CASTPGTGFSYEQYF. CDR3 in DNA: TGTGCCAGCACACCCGGGACAGGCTTTTCCTACGAGCAGTACTTC.

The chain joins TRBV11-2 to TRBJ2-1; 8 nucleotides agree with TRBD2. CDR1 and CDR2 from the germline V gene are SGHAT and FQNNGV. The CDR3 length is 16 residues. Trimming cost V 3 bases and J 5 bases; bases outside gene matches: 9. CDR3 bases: TGTGCCAGCAGCTTCACCGGGACTAGAGACGACAATGAGCAGTTCTTC. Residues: CASSFTGTRDDNEQFF.

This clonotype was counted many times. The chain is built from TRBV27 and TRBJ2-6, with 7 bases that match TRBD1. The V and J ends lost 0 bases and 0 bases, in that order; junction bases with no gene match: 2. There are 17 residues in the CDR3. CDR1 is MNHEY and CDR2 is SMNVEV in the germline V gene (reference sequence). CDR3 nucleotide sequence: TGTGCCAGCAGTTTATCGACAGGGATCTCTGGGGCCAACGTCCTGACTTTC. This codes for CASSLSTGISGANVLTF.

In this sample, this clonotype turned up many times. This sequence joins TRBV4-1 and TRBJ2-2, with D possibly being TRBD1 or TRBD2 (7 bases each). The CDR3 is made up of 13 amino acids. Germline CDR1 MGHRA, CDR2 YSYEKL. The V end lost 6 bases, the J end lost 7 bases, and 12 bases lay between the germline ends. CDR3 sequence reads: CASRPRGGGELFF. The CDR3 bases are TGCGCCAGCAGGCCCAGGGGGGGCGGGGAGCTGTTTTTT.

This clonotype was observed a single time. The CDR3, as DNA: TGCGCCAGCAGCCAAAGGGGGAATTTTCAGGGCACGCAGTATTTT. Protein sequence: CASSQRGNFQGTQYF. The chain joins TRBV4-3 to TRBJ2-3, with a weak D call TRBD1 (6 bases). V was pared by 2 bases and J by 9 bases, with 18 bases between. CDR3 length equals 15 residues. CDR1 is LGHNA and CDR2 is YSLEER in the germline V gene.